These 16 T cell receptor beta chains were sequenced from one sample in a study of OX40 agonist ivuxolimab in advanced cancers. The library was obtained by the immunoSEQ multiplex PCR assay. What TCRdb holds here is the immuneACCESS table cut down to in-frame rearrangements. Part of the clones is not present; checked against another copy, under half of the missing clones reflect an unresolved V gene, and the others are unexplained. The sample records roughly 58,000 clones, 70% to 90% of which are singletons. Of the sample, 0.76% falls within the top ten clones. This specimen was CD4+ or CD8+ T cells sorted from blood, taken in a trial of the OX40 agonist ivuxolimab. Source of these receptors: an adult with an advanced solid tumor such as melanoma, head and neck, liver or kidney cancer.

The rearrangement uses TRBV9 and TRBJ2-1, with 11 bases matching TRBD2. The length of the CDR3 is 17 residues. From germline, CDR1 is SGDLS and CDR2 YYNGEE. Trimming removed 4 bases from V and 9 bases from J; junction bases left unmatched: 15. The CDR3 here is CASSSQRTSGFSGEQFF. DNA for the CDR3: TGTGCCAGCAGCTCCCAGAGGACTAGCGGGTTCTCGGGTGAGCAGTTCTTC.

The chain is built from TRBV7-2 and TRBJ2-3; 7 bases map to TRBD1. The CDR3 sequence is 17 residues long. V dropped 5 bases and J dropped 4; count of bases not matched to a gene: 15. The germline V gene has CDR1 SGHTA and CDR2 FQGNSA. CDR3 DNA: TGTGCCAGCAGCCATGGGGGACAGCTAGATTTCCCAGATACGCAGTATTTT. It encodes CASSHGGQLDFPDTQYF.

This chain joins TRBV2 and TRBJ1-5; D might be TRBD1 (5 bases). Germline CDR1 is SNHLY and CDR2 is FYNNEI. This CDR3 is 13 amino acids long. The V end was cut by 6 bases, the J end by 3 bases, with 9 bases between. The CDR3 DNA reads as TGTGCCAGCAGGGGGACCGTCAATCAGCCCCAGCATTTT. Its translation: CASRGTVNQPQHF.

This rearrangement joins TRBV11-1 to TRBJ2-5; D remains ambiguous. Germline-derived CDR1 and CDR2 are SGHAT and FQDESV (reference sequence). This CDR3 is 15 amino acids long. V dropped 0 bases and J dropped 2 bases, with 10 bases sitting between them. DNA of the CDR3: TGTGCCAGCAGCTTAGCGCCCAACGGTCAAGAGACCCAGTACTTC. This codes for CASSLAPNGQETQYF.

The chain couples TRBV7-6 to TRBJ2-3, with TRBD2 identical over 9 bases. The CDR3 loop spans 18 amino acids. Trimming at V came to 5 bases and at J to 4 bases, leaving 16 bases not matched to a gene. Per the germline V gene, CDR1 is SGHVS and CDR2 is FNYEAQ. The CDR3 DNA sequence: TGTGCCAGCAGCCGACCTTTAGCGGGAGAGGTCGTGTCAGATACGCAGTATTTT. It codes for CASSRPLAGEVVSDTQYF.

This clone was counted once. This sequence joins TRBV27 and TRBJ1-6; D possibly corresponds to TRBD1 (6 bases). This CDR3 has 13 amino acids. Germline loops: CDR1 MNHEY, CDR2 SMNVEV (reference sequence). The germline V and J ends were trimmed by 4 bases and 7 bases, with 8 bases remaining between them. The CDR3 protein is CASSSQGNSPLHF. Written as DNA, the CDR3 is TGTGCCAGCAGTTCCCAGGGGAATTCACCCCTCCACTTT.

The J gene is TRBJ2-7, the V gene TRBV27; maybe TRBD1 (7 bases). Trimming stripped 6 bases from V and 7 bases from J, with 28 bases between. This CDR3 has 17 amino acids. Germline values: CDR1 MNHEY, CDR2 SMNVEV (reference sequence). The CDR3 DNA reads TGTGCCAGCAGCACACTTCAGACAGGACAGGTCGGAGGGGAGCAGTACTTC. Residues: CASSTLQTGQVGGEQYF.

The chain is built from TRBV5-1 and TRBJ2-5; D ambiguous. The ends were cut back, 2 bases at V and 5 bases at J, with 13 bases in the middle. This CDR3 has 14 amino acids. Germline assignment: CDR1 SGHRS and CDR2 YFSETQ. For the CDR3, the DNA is TGCGCCAGCAGCTTTGGTCTGGGTACCGAGACCCAGTACTTC. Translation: CASSFGLGTETQYF.

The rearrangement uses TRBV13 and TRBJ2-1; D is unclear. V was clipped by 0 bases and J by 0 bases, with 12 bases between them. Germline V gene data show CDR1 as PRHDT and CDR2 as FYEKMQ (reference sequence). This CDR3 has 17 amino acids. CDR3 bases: TGTGCCAGCAGCTTAGGGCTAGGCCCCTTCTCCTACAATGAGCAGTTCTTC. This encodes CASSLGLGPFSYNEQFF.

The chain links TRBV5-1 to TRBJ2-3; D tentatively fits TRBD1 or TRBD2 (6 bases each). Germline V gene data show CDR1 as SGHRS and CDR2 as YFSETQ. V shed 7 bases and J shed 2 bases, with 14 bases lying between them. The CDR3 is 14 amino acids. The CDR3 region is CASGPRGVTDTQYF. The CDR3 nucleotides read TGCGCCAGCGGACCTAGGGGGGTCACAGATACGCAGTATTTT.

Here the CDR3 reads CASSLRGLAGNNEQFF. The CDR3 DNA follows: TGTGCCAGCAGCTTACGGGGGCTAGCGGGCAACAATGAGCAGTTCTTC. This chain joins TRBV7-9 and TRBJ2-1; 8 bases align to TRBD2. This CDR3 has 16 amino acids. Trimming took 2 bases from V and 5 from J; bases not matched to a gene: 8. Germline CDR1 SEHNR, CDR2 FQNEAQ (reference sequence).

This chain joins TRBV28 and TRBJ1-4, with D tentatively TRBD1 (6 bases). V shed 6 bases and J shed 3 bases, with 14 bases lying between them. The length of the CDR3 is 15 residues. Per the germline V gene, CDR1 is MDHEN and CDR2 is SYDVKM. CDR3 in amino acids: CASSSRGIANEKLFF. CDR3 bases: TGTGCCAGCAGCTCAAGGGGGATCGCTAATGAAAAACTGTTTTTT.

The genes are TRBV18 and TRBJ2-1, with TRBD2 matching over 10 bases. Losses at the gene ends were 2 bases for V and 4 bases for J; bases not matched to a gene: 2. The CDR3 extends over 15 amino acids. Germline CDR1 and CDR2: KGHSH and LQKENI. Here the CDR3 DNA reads TGTGCCAGCTCACCAGAACTAGCGGGGTACAATGAGCAGTTCTTC. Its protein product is CASSPELAGYNEQFF.

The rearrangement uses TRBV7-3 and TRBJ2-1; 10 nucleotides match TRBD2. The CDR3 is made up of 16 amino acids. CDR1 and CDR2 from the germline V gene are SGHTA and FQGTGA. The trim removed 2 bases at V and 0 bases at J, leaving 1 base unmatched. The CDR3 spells CASSLASGSSYNEQFF. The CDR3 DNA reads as TGTGCCAGCAGCTTAGCTAGCGGGAGCTCCTACAATGAGCAGTTCTTC. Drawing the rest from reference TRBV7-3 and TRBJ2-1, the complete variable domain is GAGVSQTPSNKVTEKGKYVELRCDPISGHTALYWYRQSLGQGPEFLIYFQGTGAADDSGLPNDRFFAVRPEGSVSTLKIQRTERGDSAVYLCASSLASGSSYNEQFFGPGTRLTVL.

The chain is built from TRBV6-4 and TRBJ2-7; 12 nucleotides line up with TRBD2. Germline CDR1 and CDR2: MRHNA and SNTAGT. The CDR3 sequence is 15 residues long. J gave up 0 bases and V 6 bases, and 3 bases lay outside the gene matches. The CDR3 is CASSKLAGGSYEQYF. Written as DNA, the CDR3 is TGTGCCAGCAGCAAACTAGCGGGAGGCTCCTACGAGCAGTACTTC.

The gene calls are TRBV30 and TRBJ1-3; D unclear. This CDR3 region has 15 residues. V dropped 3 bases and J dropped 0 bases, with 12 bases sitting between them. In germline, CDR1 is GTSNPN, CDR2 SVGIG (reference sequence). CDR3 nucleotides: TGTGCCTGGAGCTTAAGCCTGAGCTCTGGAAACACCATATATTTT. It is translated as CAWSLSLSSGNTIYF.